The TCR beta chain under discussion was sequenced for a study of shared clonotypes between healthy human individuals. Findings of the study overall: Memory subsets generally showed smaller estimated richness than naive subsets did. Relative to their counterparts shared across all four donors, non-shared clonotypes exhibited diminished generation probabilities.

As to this clone: The antigen is unknown. At the DNA level, this CDR3 is encoded by other sequences in the same sample as well.

The authors split each subset's genomic DNA evenly across several immunoSEQ plates. Method: immunoSEQ multiplex PCR; TCRdb's copy keeps in-frame clones and lacks some. The sample has about 1.5 million clones; approximately 96% are singletons. With 2 bases clipped from V and 0 bases from J, the junction kept 1 base outside the gene matches. The CDR3 length is 15 residues. CDR1 SGHRS and CDR2 YFSETQ come from the germline V gene. CD4+ cells were split into CD45RA+ naive and CD45RA-negative memory subsets. The receptor was derived from a man between 25 and 39 years old in good health. V usage is TRBV5-1 and J usage is TRBJ2-1, with 8 nucleotides matching TRBD2. The sequenced sample consisted of naive CD4+ T cells sorted from blood. The subset: CD45RA+ positively selected. CDR3 loop: CASSLTSGSYNEQFF. In DNA form, the CDR3 reads TGCGCCAGCAGCTTAACTAGCGGCTCCTACAATGAGCAGTTCTTC.